The following is a TCR beta chain sequence with its context. This sample was taken from a study of T cells in Graves' hyperthyroidism and ophthalmopathy. RNA transcripts were the template for amplifying TCR beta CDR3 regions. HTBI primers were employed in a first-round RT-PCR of the TCR CDR3. TCRdb recomputed calls from the multiplex PCR reads with MiXCR, one row per CDR3 protein. The profile shows 500,000 to 550,000 distinct CDR3 sequences, less than 25% of them singletons. Germline values: CDR1 SGDLS, CDR2 YYNGEE. V was clipped by 4 bases and J by 6 bases, with 19 bases between them. CDR3 size: 15 residues.

Sequenced input: blood. The clonotype was recovered from a man aged 18 to 35 with Graves' hyperthyroidism. This chain links TRBV9 with TRBJ1-2; D is perhaps TRBD1 (5 bases). The CDR3 here is CASSQPQGGYDGYTF. The CDR3 DNA sequence: TGTGCCAGCAGCCAACCCCAGGGAGGCTACGATGGCTACACCTTC.